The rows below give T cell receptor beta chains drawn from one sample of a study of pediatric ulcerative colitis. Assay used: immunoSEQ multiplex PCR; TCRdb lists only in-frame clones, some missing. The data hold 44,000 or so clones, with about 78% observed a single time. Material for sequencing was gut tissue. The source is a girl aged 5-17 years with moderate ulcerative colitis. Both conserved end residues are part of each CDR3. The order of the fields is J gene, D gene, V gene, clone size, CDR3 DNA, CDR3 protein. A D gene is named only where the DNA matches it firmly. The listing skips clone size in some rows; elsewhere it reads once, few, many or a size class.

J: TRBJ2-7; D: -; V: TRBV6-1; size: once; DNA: TGTGCCAGCACAACACTGGGGGATCGCTACGAGCAGTACTTC; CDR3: CASTTLGDRYEQYF
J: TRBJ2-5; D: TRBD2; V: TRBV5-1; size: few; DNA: TGCGCCAGCAGCACCGGGACTAGCGAGCAAGAGACCCAGTACTTC; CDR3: CASSTGTSEQETQYF
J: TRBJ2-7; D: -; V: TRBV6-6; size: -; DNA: TGTGCCAGCAGTTACCCGGGACCCGAGAGTTACGAGCAGTACTTC; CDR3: CASSYPGPESYEQYF
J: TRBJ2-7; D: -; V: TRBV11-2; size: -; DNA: TGTGCCAGCAGCTATAACAGAGCTTACGAGCAGTACTTC; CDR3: CASSYNRAYEQYF
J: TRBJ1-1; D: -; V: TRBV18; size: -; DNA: TGTGCCAGCTCAGGAGTAAGGGGCCGGCACACTGAAGCTTTCTTT; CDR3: CASSGVRGRHTEAFF
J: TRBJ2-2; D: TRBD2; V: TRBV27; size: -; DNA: TGTGCCAGCAGTCTCGGGACTAGCGGGAGGTCGACCGGGGAGCTGTTTTTT; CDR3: CASSLGTSGRSTGELFF
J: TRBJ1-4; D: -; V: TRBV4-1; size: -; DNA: TGCGCCAGCAGCATTCAGCCAGCGGGTGAAAAACTGTTTTTT; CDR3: CASSIQPAGEKLFF
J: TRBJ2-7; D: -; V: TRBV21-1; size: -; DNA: TGTGCCAGCAGCATTCCCCCGGGACAGGGGTTGAACGAGCAGTACTTC; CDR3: CASSIPPGQGLNEQYF
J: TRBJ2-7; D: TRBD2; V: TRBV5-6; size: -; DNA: TGTGCCAGCAGCTCTGGCGGGGGTCACGAGCAGTACTTC; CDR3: CASSSGGGHEQYF
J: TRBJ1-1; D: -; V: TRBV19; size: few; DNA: TGTGCCAGTAGTATTAGCCAGGGCAGGGAAGCTTTCTTT; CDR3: CASSISQGREAFF
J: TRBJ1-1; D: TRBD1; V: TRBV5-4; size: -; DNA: TGTGCCAGCAGCGGAGAGGGACAGGCGACTGAAGCTTTCTTT; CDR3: CASSGEGQATEAFF
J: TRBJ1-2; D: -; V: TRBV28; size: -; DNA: TGTGCCAGCACGGGCCTAGCAGGGAACTATGGCTACACCTTC; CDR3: CASTGLAGNYGYTF
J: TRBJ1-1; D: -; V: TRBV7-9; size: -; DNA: TGTGCCAGCAGCTTACAGTTGAACACTGAAGCTTTCTTT; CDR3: CASSLQLNTEAFF
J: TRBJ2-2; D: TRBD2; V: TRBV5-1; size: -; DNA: TGCGCCAGCAGCTTGAGTGGACTAGCGGGTAACACCGGGGAGCTGTTTTTT; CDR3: CASSLSGLAGNTGELFF
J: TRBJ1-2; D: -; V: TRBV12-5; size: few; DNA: TGTGCTAAAACGAGCCCTTATGGCTACACCTTC; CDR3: CAKTSPYGYTF
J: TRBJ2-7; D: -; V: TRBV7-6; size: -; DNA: TGTGCCAGCAGCCCGTCCTTGTGGCAGGGCTACGAGCAGTACTTC; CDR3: CASSPSLWQGYEQYF
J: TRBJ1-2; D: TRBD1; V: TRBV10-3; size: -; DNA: TGTGCCATCAGCGAAGGCGGGGACAGGGCGGGAGGCTATGGCTACACCTTC; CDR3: CAISEGGDRAGGYGYTF
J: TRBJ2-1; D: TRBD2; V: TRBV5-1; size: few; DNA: TGCGCCAGCAGCTTCGGGGGGACTAGCGTTAGTGAGCAGTTCTTC; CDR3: CASSFGGTSVSEQFF
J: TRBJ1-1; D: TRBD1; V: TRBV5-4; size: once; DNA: TGTGCCAGCAAGACCGGGACAGGGTTGGACACTGAAGCTTTCTTT; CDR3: CASKTGTGLDTEAFF
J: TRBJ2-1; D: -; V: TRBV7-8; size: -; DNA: TGTGCCAGCAGCTTAGGCTGGTCAACACTCAATGAGCAGTTCTTC; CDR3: CASSLGWSTLNEQFF
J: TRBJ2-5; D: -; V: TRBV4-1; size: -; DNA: TGCGCCAGCAGCCAAGCCCCCGCAGGGACCCAGTACTTC; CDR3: CASSQAPAGTQYF
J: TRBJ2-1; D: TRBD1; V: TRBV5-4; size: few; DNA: TGTGCCAGCAGCTTGGGACAGGGGGCTTTTTTTGAGCAGTTCTTC; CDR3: CASSLGQGAFFEQFF
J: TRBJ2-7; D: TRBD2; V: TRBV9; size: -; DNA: TGTGCCAGCAGCGTACAAGCGGGGTCCAGGGAGCAGTACTTC; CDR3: CASSVQAGSREQYF
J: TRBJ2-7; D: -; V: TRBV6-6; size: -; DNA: TGTGCCAGCAGTTACTCTCTTATCTTCTACGAGCAGTACTTC; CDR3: CASSYSLIFYEQYF
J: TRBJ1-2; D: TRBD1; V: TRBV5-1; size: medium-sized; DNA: TGCGCCAGCAGCTTCGGGACAGGAGGTGGCTACACCTTC; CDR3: CASSFGTGGGYTF
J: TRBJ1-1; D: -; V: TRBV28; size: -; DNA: TGTGCCAGCAGTATGGGGGAGTGGGTCCGAGCTTTCTTT; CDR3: CASSMGEWVRAFF
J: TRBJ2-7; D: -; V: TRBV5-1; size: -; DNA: TGCGCCAGCAGCTCAGGGGACGGGAGGAACGAGCAGTACTTC; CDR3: CASSSGDGRNEQYF
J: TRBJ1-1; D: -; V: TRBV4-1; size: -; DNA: TGCGCCAGCAGCCCTCTACTGGACACTGAAGCTTTCTTT; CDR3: CASSPLLDTEAFF
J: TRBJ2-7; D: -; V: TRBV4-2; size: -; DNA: TGTGCCAGCAGCCAAGAAGCCCGACAGCCTACGAGTGGGCAGTACTTC; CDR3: CASSQEARQPTSGQYF
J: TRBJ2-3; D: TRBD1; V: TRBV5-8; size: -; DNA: TGTGCCAGCAGCCCCGACGATAGGACAGGGACAGATACGCAGTATTTT; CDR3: CASSPDDRTGTDTQYF
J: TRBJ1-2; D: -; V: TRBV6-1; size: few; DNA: TGTGCCAGCAGTGAAGGGCTAGGACAGCTTTATGGCTACACCTTC; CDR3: CASSEGLGQLYGYTF
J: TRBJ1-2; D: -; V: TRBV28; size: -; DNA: TGTGCCAGCAGCAAATACAACTATGGCTACACCTTC; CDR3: CASSKYNYGYTF
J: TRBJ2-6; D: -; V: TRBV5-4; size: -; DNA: TGTGCCAGCAGCTTATTCCAGGGTCACTCTGGGGCCAACGTCCTGACTTTC; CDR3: CASSLFQGHSGANVLTF
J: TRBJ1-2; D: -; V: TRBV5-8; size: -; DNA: TGTGCCAGCAGCTTCGGGGGACCCAACTATGGCTACACCTTC; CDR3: CASSFGGPNYGYTF
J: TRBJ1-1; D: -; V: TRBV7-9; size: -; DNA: TGTGCCAGCGGCGGCTTAGGGAACACTGAAGCTTTCTTT; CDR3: CASGGLGNTEAFF
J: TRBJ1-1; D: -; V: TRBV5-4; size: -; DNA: TGTGCCAGCAGCTTTGGGACCCTAGAAGCTTTCTTT; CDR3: CASSFGTLEAFF
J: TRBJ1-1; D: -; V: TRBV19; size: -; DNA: TGTGCCAGTAGTATAGGGAGGATAAGAGGAGGGGACACTGAAGCTTTCTTT; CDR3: CASSIGRIRGGDTEAFF
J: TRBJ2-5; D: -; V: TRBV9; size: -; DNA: TGTGCCAGCAGCACAGGATACCAAGAGACCCAGTACTTC; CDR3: CASSTGYQETQYF
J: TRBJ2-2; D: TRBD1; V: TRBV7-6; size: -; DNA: TGTGCCAGCAGCTGGGACAGTTTTGACACCGGGGAGCTGTTTTTT; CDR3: CASSWDSFDTGELFF
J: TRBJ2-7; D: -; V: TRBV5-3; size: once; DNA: TGTGCCAGAAGCTTGAACGAGTTCTACGAGCAGTACTTC; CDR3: CARSLNEFYEQYF
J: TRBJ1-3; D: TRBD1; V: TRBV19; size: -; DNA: TGTGCCAGTAGCGACAGGGGCTCTGGAAACACCATATATTTT; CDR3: CASSDRGSGNTIYF
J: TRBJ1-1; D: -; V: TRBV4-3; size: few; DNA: TGCGCCAGCAGCCTAATACCAGGGAATACTGAAGCTTTCTTT; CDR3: CASSLIPGNTEAFF
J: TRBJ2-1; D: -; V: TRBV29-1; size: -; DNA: TGCAGCGTTGTGGGGGGTTACAATGAGCAGTTCTTC; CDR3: CSVVGGYNEQFF
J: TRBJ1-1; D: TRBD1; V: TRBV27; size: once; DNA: TGTGCCAGCAGACCGGACAGGCTGACAAAAGCTTTCTTT; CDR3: CASRPDRLTKAFF
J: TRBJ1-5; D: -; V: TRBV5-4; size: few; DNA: TGTGCCAGCAGCTTGGGGGGGTCGCCCCAGCATTTT; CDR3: CASSLGGSPQHF
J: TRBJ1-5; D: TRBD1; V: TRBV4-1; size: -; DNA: TGCGCCAGCAGCCAAGGCCCCGGGACAGGGGATCAGCCCCAGCATTTT; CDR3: CASSQGPGTGDQPQHF
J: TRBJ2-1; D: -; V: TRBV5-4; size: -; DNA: TGTGCCAGCAGCGAAGGGACGGCGAGCTCCTACAATGAGCAGTTCTTC; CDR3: CASSEGTASSYNEQFF
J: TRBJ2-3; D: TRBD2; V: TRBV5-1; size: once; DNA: TGCGCCAGCAGCTCCACTCCGGGACTAGCGTCCACAGATACGCAGTATTTT; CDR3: CASSSTPGLASTDTQYF
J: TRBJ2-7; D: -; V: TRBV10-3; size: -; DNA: TGTGCCATCAGCCCCAGGGTTTCGGACGAGCAGTACTTC; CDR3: CAISPRVSDEQYF